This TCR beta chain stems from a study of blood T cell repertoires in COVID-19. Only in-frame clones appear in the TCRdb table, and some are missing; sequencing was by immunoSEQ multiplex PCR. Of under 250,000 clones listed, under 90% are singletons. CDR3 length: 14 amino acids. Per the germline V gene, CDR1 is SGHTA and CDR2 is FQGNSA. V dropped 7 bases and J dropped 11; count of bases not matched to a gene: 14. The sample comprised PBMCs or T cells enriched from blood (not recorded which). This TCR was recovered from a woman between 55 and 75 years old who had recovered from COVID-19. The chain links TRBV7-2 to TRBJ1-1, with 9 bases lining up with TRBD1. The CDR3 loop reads CASTPGQGNLVAFF. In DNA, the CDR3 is TGTGCCAGCACCCCGGGACAGGGAAACCTAGTGGCTTTCTTT.